This T cell receptor (beta chain) was recovered during a study of CD8 T cells in ankylosing spondylitis. General study points: Reports say disease-linked clones showed up significantly more in matched ankylosing spondylitis synovial fluid.

To note about this clonotype: The target antigen is unknown.

CDR1 and CDR2 (germline): KGHSH, LQKENI. This CDR3 is built from 16 residues. Trimming cost V 3 bases and J 7 bases; bases outside gene matches: 14. By quantitative 5'-RACE with molecular barcodes, the TCR beta libraries were made. TCRdb fed the 5' RACE reads into MiXCR, producing one record per CDR3 protein. Seen here are 150,000 to 200,000 distinct CDR3 sequences, about an eighth observed once, and the top ten hold approximately 10%. The chain couples TRBV18 to TRBJ2-7, with TRBD1 matching over 8 bases. This clonotype was sampled from a female donor with ankylosing spondylitis or in good health (not recorded which). Sample: blood, either unsorted or a sorted T cell fraction (not recorded which). The CDR3 bases are TGTGCCAGCTCACCCCTCCCGGGGACAGGCGTCGGTGAGCAGTACTTC. Encoded protein: CASSPLPGTGVGEQYF.